The rows below give T cell receptor beta chains drawn from one sample of a study of T cells in Graves' hyperthyroidism and ophthalmopathy. Each CDR3 protein gets one entry after TCRdb re-called the multiplex PCR reads with MiXCR. The repertoire includes around 570,000 distinct CDR3 sequences, around 20% of them detected once, and roughly 50% sits in the top ten. Sequencing was done on a sample of blood. The source of these receptors is a man aged 40-55 years with Graves' ophthalmopathy. CDR3s include the opening cysteine and the closing phenylalanine or tryptophan. D genes are given only for firm matches. Size is stated for part of the rows, as once, few or many counts, or as a class when the clone is expanded.

d_call	v_call	clone_size	j_call	cdr3_aa	cdr3_nt
.	TRBV5-4	.	TRBJ1-1	CASSFPSGPEAFF	TGTGCCAGCAGCTTCCCTTCGGGTCCTGAAGCTTTCTTT
.	TRBV7-6	.	TRBJ2-7	CASSLMGSSYEQYF	TGTGCCAGCAGCTTAATGGGAAGCTCCTACGAGCAGTACTTC
.	TRBV20-1	.	TRBJ1-2	CSARDWGTYGYTF	TGCAGTGCTAGAGACTGGGGGACCTATGGCTACACCTTC
TRBD2	TRBV12-3/TRBV12-4	many	TRBJ2-1	CASRKGTSGAYNEQFF	TGTGCCAGCCGAAAGGGGACTAGCGGGGCCTACAATGAGCAGTTCTTC
.	TRBV20-1	.	TRBJ1-2	CSASAGGSDYTF	TGCAGTGCTAGTGCTGGGGGAAGCGACTACACCTTC
.	TRBV11-1	.	TRBJ2-7	CASSLGWQGGIYEQYF	TGTGCCAGCAGCTTAGGTTGGCAGGGGGGCATCTACGAGCAGTACTTC
.	TRBV7-9	many	TRBJ2-1	CASSLGNGREQFF	TGTGCCAGCAGCTTAGGCAACGGTCGTGAGCAGTTCTTC
.	TRBV6-1	.	TRBJ2-1	CASSSSKVQFF	TGTGCCAGCAGTTCTAGTAAGGTGCAGTTCTTC
TRBD2	TRBV28	few	TRBJ2-2	CASSSSGIGTGELFF	TGTGCCAGCAGTTCGAGCGGGATTGGCACCGGGGAGCTGTTTTTT
TRBD2	TRBV25-1	many	TRBJ2-3	CASSSPGTSGKDTQYF	TGTGCCAGCAGTTCCCCCGGGACTAGCGGGAAGGATACGCAGTATTTT
.	TRBV20-1	.	TRBJ1-5	CSVATALLDSDSNQPQHF	TGCAGTGTCGCCACCGCACTTCTGGACAGCGATAGCAATCAGCCCCAGCATTTT
.	TRBV7-2	.	TRBJ2-7	CASSLALFSYEQYF	TGTGCCAGCAGCTTAGCACTCTTTTCCTACGAGCAGTACTTC
.	TRBV5-1	many	TRBJ1-3	CASSPSTTELRNTIYF	TGCGCCAGCAGCCCATCTACGACGGAGTTAAGAAACACCATATATTTT
TRBD2	TRBV7-8	few	TRBJ2-7	CASSGHGPGGSYEQYF	TGTGCCAGCAGCGGACACGGGCCGGGGGGGAGCTACGAGCAGTACTTC
.	TRBV27	.	TRBJ2-1	CASSLTGRANEQFF	TGTGCCAGCAGTTTGACAGGAAGGGCCAATGAGCAGTTCTTC
.	TRBV18	.	TRBJ1-2	CASSPQGSDGYTF	TGTGCCAGCTCACCACAGGGGTCGGACGGCTACACCTTC
.	TRBV2	many	TRBJ2-3	CASSGVAASTDTQYF	TGTGCCAGCTCCGGAGTAGCGGCTAGCACAGATACGCAGTATTTT
TRBD1	TRBV6-1	few	TRBJ1-2	CASNPRTGGLSNYGYTF	TGTGCCAGCAACCCAAGGACAGGGGGCTTGAGTAACTATGGCTACACCTTC
.	TRBV2	.	TRBJ2-2	CASSGAGRTGELFF	TGTGCCAGCAGTGGTGCAGGCCGGACCGGGGAGCTGTTTTTT
TRBD1	TRBV5-1	.	TRBJ1-6	CASSPTGGVSGSPLHF	TGCGCCAGCAGCCCTACAGGGGGCGTTTCAGGATCACCCCTCCACTTT
.	TRBV7-8	many	TRBJ1-5	CASSLEVGGARYNQPQHF	TGTGCCAGCAGCTTAGAGGTGGGGGGCGCACGGTACAATCAGCCCCAGCATTTT
.	TRBV30	few	TRBJ2-3	CAWSVTSTDTQYF	TGTGCCTGGAGTGTAACCAGCACAGATACGCAGTATTTT
TRBD1	TRBV30	many	TRBJ2-1	CAWRDRGDEQFF	TGTGCCTGGAGGGACAGGGGTGATGAGCAGTTCTTC
.	TRBV20-1	few	TRBJ1-1	CSAGAGAMNTEAFF	TGCAGTGCAGGGGCAGGGGCTATGAACACTGAAGCTTTCTTT
TRBD1	TRBV6-5	.	TRBJ2-6	CASSYHRGSGANVLTF	TGTGCCAGCAGTTATCACAGGGGCTCTGGGGCCAACGTCCTGACTTTC
TRBD2	TRBV11-2	.	TRBJ2-1	CASGYPPTGTSGRDFEQFF	TGTGCCAGCGGATACCCCCCTACCGGGACTAGCGGGAGAGACTTTGAGCAGTTCTTC
TRBD2	TRBV9	.	TRBJ2-1	CASSPGRAGEGEQFF	TGTGCCAGCAGCCCCGGGAGGGCGGGAGAGGGTGAGCAGTTCTTC
.	TRBV6-2/TRBV6-3	few	TRBJ2-3	CASSTGSDTQYF	TGTGCCAGCAGCACAGGGTCAGATACGCAGTATTTT
.	TRBV14	few	TRBJ2-5	CASSGSGPIQYF	TGTGCCAGCAGCGGATCCGGCCCCATCCAGTACTTC
.	TRBV2	.	TRBJ1-2	CASSVGGGYGYTF	TGTGCCAGCAGTGTGGGGGGCGGCTATGGCTACACCTTC
TRBD1	TRBV5-1	.	TRBJ1-6	CASSISPGQHNSPLHF	TGCGCCAGCAGCATCTCTCCGGGACAGCACAATTCACCCCTCCACTTT
TRBD1	TRBV20-1	few	TRBJ1-2	CSARQGEVGYTF	TGCAGTGCTAGACAGGGGGAGGTTGGCTACACCTTC
.	TRBV12-3/TRBV12-4	many	TRBJ2-7	CASSLSRGSEQYF	TGTGCCAGCAGTTTATCCAGGGGCAGCGAGCAGTACTTC
TRBD2	TRBV27	.	TRBJ2-7	CASSLSAGGLRYEQYF	TGTGCCAGCAGTTTATCGGCGGGGGGTTTGCGCTACGAGCAGTACTTC
TRBD2	TRBV12-3/TRBV12-4	.	TRBJ2-3	CASSSISGGNTDTQYF	TGTGCCAGCAGTTCCATTAGCGGGGGAAACACAGATACGCAGTATTTT
.	TRBV30	many	TRBJ2-1	CAWGNNEQFF	TGTGCCTGGGGGAATAATGAGCAGTTCTTC
TRBD2	TRBV6-5	few	TRBJ2-2	CASSSGLAGFWAGELFF	TGTGCCAGCAGTTCGGGACTAGCGGGATTTTGGGCCGGGGAGCTGTTTTTT
TRBD2	TRBV7-9	.	TRBJ2-1	CASSARPLAGVTLKYNEQFF	TGTGCCAGCAGCGCTCGCCCACTAGCGGGAGTCACCCTCAAGTACAATGAGCAGTTCTTC
.	TRBV7-6	many	TRBJ2-2	CASSTQGGGTGELFF	TGTGCCAGCAGCACGCAGGGCGGTGGCACCGGGGAGCTGTTTTTT
TRBD1	TRBV30	.	TRBJ1-4	CAWSSTGQTNEKLFF	TGTGCCTGGAGTTCCACGGGACAGACTAATGAAAAACTGTTTTTT
.	TRBV6-1	few	TRBJ2-7	CASSTPQGGSYEQYF	TGTGCCAGCAGCACTCCGCAGGGAGGATCCTACGAGCAGTACTTC
.	TRBV20-1	.	TRBJ2-3	CSAEKDRGRTDTQYF	TGCAGTGCAGAAAAGGACAGAGGGCGCACAGATACGCAGTATTTT
TRBD1	TRBV5-1	few	TRBJ2-2	CASSPDRGGGTGELFF	TGCGCCAGCAGCCCGGACAGGGGAGGAGGCACCGGGGAGCTGTTTTTT
.	TRBV18	many	TRBJ1-4	CASSPQGAEKLFF	TGTGCCAGCTCACCCCAGGGCGCTGAAAAACTGTTTTTT
TRBD1	TRBV14	.	TRBJ2-1	CASSQDRGRRIRNEQFF	TGTGCCAGCAGCCAAGACAGGGGGCGACGAATCAGGAATGAGCAGTTCTTC
.	TRBV29-1	.	TRBJ1-4	CSVEQSNEKLFF	TGCAGCGTTGAACAGTCTAATGAAAAACTGTTTTTT
.	TRBV6-2/TRBV6-3	few	TRBJ2-7	CASSWGISYEQYF	TGTGCCAGCAGCTGGGGTATTTCCTACGAGCAGTACTTC
.	TRBV7-2	few	TRBJ2-7	CASSFRGWDEQYF	TGTGCCAGCAGCTTCAGAGGTTGGGACGAGCAGTACTTC
TRBD1	TRBV11-1	many	TRBJ2-7	CASSLAGTGGVYEQYF	TGTGCCAGCAGCTTAGCCGGGACAGGGGGGGTCTACGAGCAGTACTTC
TRBD1	TRBV5-4	once	TRBJ2-5	CASRPGTGIRETQYF	TGTGCCAGCAGACCCGGGACAGGGATACGAGAGACCCAGTACTTC
TRBD2	TRBV7-9	.	TRBJ2-2	CASSPGTSENTGELFF	TGTGCCAGCAGTCCCGGGACTAGCGAGAACACCGGGGAGCTGTTTTTT
TRBD1	TRBV10-3	many	TRBJ2-7	CAIRRTGTSYEQYF	TGTGCCATCAGGAGGACAGGGACCTCCTACGAGCAGTACTTC
.	TRBV5-1	.	TRBJ1-1	CASSRDSFNTEAFF	TGCGCCAGCAGCCGAGACAGCTTCAACACTGAAGCTTTCTTT
TRBD2	TRBV7-2	many	TRBJ2-7	CASSFERGPYEQYF	TGTGCCAGCAGCTTCGAGCGGGGCCCCTACGAGCAGTACTTC
.	TRBV25-1	few	TRBJ2-5	CASSWRRGLQQETQYF	TGTGCCAGCAGCTGGAGGAGGGGGCTACAGCAAGAGACCCAGTACTTC
TRBD2	TRBV4-3	.	TRBJ2-2	CASRGRGANTGELFF	TGCGCCAGCAGAGGGCGGGGGGCTAACACCGGGGAGCTGTTTTTT
.	TRBV15	few	TRBJ1-1	CATQTGGDTEAFF	TGTGCCACCCAAACTGGGGGCGACACTGAAGCTTTCTTT